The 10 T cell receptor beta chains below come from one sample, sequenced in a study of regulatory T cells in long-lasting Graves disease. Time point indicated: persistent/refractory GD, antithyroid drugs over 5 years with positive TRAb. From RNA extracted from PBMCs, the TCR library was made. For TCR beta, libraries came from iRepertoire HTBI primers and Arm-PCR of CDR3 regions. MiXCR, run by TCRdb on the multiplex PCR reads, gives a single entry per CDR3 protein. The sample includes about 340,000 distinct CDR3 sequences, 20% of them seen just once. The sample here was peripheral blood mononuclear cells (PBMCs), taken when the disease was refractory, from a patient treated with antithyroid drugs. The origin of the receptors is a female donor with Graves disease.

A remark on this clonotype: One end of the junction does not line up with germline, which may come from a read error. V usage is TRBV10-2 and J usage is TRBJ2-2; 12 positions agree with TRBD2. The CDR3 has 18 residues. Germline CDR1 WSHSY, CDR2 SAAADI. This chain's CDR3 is CASRESRLAGDPTGELFF. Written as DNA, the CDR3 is TGCGCCAGCAGGGAGTCCCGACTAGCGGGAGATCCCACCGGGGAGCTGTTTTTT.

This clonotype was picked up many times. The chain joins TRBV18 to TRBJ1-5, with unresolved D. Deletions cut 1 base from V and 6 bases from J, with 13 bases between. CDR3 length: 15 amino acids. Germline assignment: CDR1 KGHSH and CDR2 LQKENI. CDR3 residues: CASSPRPVEGQPQHF. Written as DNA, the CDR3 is TGTGCCAGCTCACCACGTCCGGTCGAAGGTCAGCCCCAGCATTTT.

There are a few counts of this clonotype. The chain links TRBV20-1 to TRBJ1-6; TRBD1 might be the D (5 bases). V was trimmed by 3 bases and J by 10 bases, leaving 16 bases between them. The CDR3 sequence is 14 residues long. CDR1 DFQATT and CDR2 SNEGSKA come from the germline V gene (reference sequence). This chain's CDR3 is CSASPVSGGSPLHF. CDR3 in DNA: TGCAGTGCTAGCCCCGTCAGTGGGGGGTCACCCCTCCACTTT.

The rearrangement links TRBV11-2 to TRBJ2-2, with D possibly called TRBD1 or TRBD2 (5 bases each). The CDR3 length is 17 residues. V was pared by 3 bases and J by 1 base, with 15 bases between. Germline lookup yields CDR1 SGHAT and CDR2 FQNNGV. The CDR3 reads CASSLGPGRVNTGELFF. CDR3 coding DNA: TGTGCCAGCAGCTTGGGGCCGGGACGAGTGAACACCGGGGAGCTGTTTTTT.

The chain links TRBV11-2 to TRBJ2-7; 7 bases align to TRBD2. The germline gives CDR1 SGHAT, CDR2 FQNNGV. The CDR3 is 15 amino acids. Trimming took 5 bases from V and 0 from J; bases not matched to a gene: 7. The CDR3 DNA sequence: TGTGCCAGCAGCCCCCTGGGGGGGAGCTCCTACGAGCAGTACTTC. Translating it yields CASSPLGGSSYEQYF. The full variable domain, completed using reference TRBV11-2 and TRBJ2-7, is EAGVAQSPRYKIIEKRQSVAFWCNPISGHATLYWYQQILGQGPKLLIQFQNNGVVDDSQLPKDRFSAERLKGVDSTLKIQPAKLEDSAVYLCASSPLGGSSYEQYFGPGTRLTVT.

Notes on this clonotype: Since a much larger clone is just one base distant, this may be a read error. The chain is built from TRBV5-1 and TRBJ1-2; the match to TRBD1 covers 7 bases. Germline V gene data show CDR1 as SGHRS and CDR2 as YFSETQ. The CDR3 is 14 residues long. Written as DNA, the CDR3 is TGCGCCAACAGCTTGGCCAAGGGGGCGGATGGCTACACCTTC. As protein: CANSLAKGADGYTF.

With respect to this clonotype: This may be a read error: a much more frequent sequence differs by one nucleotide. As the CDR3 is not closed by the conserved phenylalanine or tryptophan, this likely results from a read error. The chain's CDR3 is CSASRDANTEAFL. CDR3 bases: TGCAGTGCTAGCCGGGACGCGAACACTGAAGCTTTCCTT. The gene calls are TRBV20-1 and TRBJ1-1; maybe TRBD1 (5 bases). V lost 3 bases and J 1 base, leaving 9 bases between the germline ends. CDR1 is DFQATT and CDR2 is SNEGSKA in the germline V gene (reference sequence). This CDR3 is built from 13 residues.

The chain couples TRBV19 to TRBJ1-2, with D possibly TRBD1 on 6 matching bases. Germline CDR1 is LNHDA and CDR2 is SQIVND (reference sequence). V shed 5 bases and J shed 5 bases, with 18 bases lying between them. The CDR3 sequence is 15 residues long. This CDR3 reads CASSGGGAGEYGYTF. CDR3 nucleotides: TGTGCCAGTAGTGGGGGGGGCGCGGGGGAATATGGCTACACCTTC.

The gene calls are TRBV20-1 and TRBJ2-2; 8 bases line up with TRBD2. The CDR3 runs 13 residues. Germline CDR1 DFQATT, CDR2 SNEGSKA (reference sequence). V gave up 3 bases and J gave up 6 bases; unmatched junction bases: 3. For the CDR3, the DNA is TGCAGTGCTAGTCTAGCGGGCGCCGGGGAGCTGTTTTTT. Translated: CSASLAGAGELFF.

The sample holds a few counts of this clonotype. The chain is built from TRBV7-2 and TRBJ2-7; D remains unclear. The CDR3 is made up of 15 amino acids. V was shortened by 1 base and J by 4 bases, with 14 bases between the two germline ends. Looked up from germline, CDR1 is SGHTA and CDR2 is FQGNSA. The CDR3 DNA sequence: TGTGCCAGCAGCTTAGACGACGAGACCCGTTACGAGCAGTACTTC. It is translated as CASSLDDETRYEQYF.